A single sample gave rise to the 7 T cell receptor beta chains below, sequenced in a study of Graves' ophthalmopathy and Graves' hyperthyroidism. Amplifying from RNA transcripts, the study obtained TCR beta CDR3 regions. Amplification began with first-round RT-PCR using HTBI primers, then second-round multiplex PCR was performed. TCRdb re-called the multiplex PCR reads with MiXCR, one entry per CDR3 protein. The sample includes some 170,000 distinct CDR3 sequences, 30% to 45% of them seen just once. Input material: peripheral blood. The receptors were sampled from a man younger than 40 with Graves' ophthalmopathy.

The chain couples TRBV5-1 to TRBJ1-6; no clear D. CDR1 is SGHRS, CDR2 YFSETQ, per germline. The CDR3 covers 13 residues. The V end was cut by 7 bases, the J end by 11 bases, with 16 bases between. CDR3: CASSPDDTAPLHF. CDR3 nucleotides: TGCGCCAGCTCGCCCGACGACACAGCACCCCTCCACTTT.

This clonotype was detected ten times or more. The rearrangement uses TRBV30 and TRBJ2-7; 11 nucleotides agree with TRBD2. V was pared by 0 bases and J by 6 bases, with 1 base of the junction left unmatched. The germline CDR1 and CDR2 sequences are GTSNPN and SVGIG (reference sequence). The CDR3 is 13 amino acids. CDR3 in amino acids: CAWSVGTSGEQYF. CDR3 in DNA: TGTGCCTGGAGTGTGGGGACTAGCGGCGAGCAGTACTTC.

The rearrangement uses TRBV6-1 and TRBJ1-2; D is unclear. The ends were cut back, 2 bases at V and 8 bases at J, with 18 bases in the middle. Germline V CDR1 and CDR2: MNHNS, SASEGT. The CDR3 is 15 amino acids. The CDR3 loop is CASSERWQDGGGYTF. The CDR3 DNA sequence: TGTGCCAGCAGTGAACGGTGGCAGGATGGCGGAGGCTACACCTTC.

V usage is TRBV28 and J usage is TRBJ1-2; 7 bases agree with TRBD1. CDR1 and CDR2 (germline): MDHEN, SYDVKM. The CDR3 spans 15 residues. V lost 5 bases to trimming and J lost 5 bases; unmatched junction nucleotides: 11. The CDR3 is CASSPSEEGAYGYTF. The CDR3 DNA reads TGTGCCAGCAGTCCGTCGGAGGAGGGGGCTTATGGCTACACCTTC.

This clonotype was seen ten or more times. V is TRBV27 and J is TRBJ1-6; 8 bases map to TRBD1. The CDR3 is made up of 14 amino acids. CDR1 and CDR2 from the germline V gene are MNHEY and SMNVEV (reference sequence). The trim removed 5 bases at V and 8 bases at J, leaving 5 bases unmatched. The CDR3 DNA sequence: TGTGCCAGCAGTAAGGACAGGGAGTATTCACCCCTCCACTTT. Its protein is CASSKDREYSPLHF.

CDR3 nucleotide sequence: TGTGCCAGCAGTTGGACAGCTTTTGACGGGGAGCTGTTTTTT. It codes for CASSWTAFDGELFF. The J gene is TRBJ2-2, the V gene TRBV6-5, with D perhaps matching TRBD1 (6 bases). V was pared by 4 bases and J by 7 bases, with 13 bases between. Germline CDR1 is MNHEY and CDR2 is SVGAGI. CDR3 size: 14 residues.

There are many counts of this clonotype. V gene TRBV18 combines with J gene TRBJ1-1; D possibly corresponds to TRBD1 (5 bases). V lost 4 bases, J lost 3 bases, and 15 bases lay in between. CDR1 is KGHSH and CDR2 is LQKENI in the germline V gene. This CDR3 region has 15 residues. CDR3 bases: TGTGCCAGCTCACGGAAGGGAGGGGTGTACACTGAAGCTTTCTTT. It codes for CASSRKGGVYTEAFF.